A single sample gave rise to the 9 T cell receptor beta chains below, sequenced in a study of T cell responses to AZD1222 COVID-19 vaccine. The data were produced by immunoSEQ multiplex PCR, yet TCRdb's version contains in-frame clones alone and is incomplete. The sample comprises about 88,000 clones, roughly 91% of which are singletons, and just under 5% rests with the top ten. The source was peripheral blood, collected 28 days after the second AZD1222 dose. The origin of the receptors is an adult who received the AZD1222 COVID-19 vaccine.

The gene calls are TRBV7-6 and TRBJ2-4, with D possibly matching TRBD2 (6 bases). The ends were cut back, 5 bases at V and 3 bases at J, with 17 bases in the middle. Germline V gene sequence: CDR1 SGHVS, CDR2 FNYEAQ. The CDR3 covers 16 residues. The CDR3: CASSRGPGEDKNIQYF. CDR3 coding DNA: TGTGCCAGCAGCCGGGGACCGGGGGAGGACAAAAACATTCAGTACTTC.

The DNA for the CDR3 is TGCGCCAGCAGCCACCCGACCTCCCAAGAGACCCAGTACTTC. Protein: CASSHPTSQETQYF. The rearrangement links TRBV4-1 to TRBJ2-5; D not certain. V was pared by 3 bases and J by 1 base, with 9 bases between. This CDR3 has 14 amino acids. Germline lookup yields CDR1 MGHRA and CDR2 YSYEKL.

J is TRBJ2-4 and V is TRBV18; 7 bases are shared with TRBD1. This CDR3 has 16 residues. The germline CDR1 and CDR2 sequences are KGHSH and LQKENI. The J segment lost 0 bases and the V segment lost 4 bases, leaving 6 bases of the junction unmatched. The CDR3 is CASSRETGPAKNIQYF. CDR3 DNA: TGTGCCAGCTCACGAGAGACAGGGCCAGCCAAAAACATTCAGTACTTC.

This clone appeared a single time. The V gene is TRBV18, the J gene TRBJ1-4; possibly TRBD1 for D (6 bases). CDR3 size: 15 residues. Germline CDR1 is KGHSH and CDR2 is LQKENI. V shed 6 bases and J shed 6 bases, with 17 bases lying between them. The CDR3 reads CASSAPRGPDEKLFF. CDR3 in DNA: TGTGCCAGCTCGGCGCCACGGGGGCCGGATGAAAAACTGTTTTTT. The full variable domain, with the rest looked up from reference TRBV18 and TRBJ1-4, is NAGVMQNPRHLVRRRGQEARLRCSPMKGHSHVYWYRQLPEEGLKFMVYLQKENIIDESGMPKERFSAEFPKEGPSILRIQQVVRGDSAAYFCASSAPRGPDEKLFFGSGTQLSVL.

This rearrangement joins TRBV6-5 to TRBJ1-2; D call uncertain. This CDR3 has 13 amino acids. Deletions cut 5 bases from V and 1 base from J, with 8 bases between. Germline V gene sequence: CDR1 MNHEY, CDR2 SVGAGI. CDR3 in amino acids: CASSQDGNYGYTF. The CDR3 nucleotides read TGTGCCAGCAGTCAGGACGGTAACTATGGCTACACCTTC.

Concerning this clone: This same CDR3 is encoded by further DNA sequences in the sample. This rearrangement joins TRBV3-1 (or the pseudogene TRBV3-2) to TRBJ1-1, with no clear D. This CDR3 region has 12 residues. The V and J ends lost 3 bases and 11 bases respectively, with 13 bases between them. Per germline, CDR1 LGHDT and CDR2 YNNKEL (reference sequence). CDR3 sequence (DNA): TGTGCCAGCAGCCAGGAATCCCGAGGGGCTTTCTTT. Protein sequence: CASSQESRGAFF.

The genes are TRBV5-1 and TRBJ1-4, with 7 bases matching TRBD1. Per germline, CDR1 SGHRS and CDR2 YFSETQ. The ends lost 4 bases at V and 2 bases at J; junction bases unmatched: 5. The CDR3 runs 15 residues. CDR3 sequence reads: CASSTTTGTNEKLFF. CDR3 coding DNA: TGCGCCAGCAGCACAACGACAGGGACTAATGAAAAACTGTTTTTT.

The rearrangement joins TRBV2 to TRBJ2-5; the match to TRBD2 covers 11 bases. The CDR3 is made up of 15 amino acids. V lost 7 bases and J lost 5; bases outside the gene matches: 9. CDR1 is SNHLY and CDR2 is FYNNEI in the germline V gene. CDR3 loop: CASTTLAGGPETQYF. The CDR3 nucleotides are TGTGCCAGCACCACCTTAGCGGGGGGGCCGGAGACCCAGTACTTC.

This clone was observed a few times. The rearrangement links TRBV11-3 to TRBJ1-1; weak D call: TRBD1 (6 bases). V was pared by 4 bases and J by 0 bases, with 6 bases between. Germline values: CDR1 SGHNT, CDR2 YENEEA. The CDR3 is 13 residues long. The CDR3 here is CASSSGVNTEAFF. The CDR3 DNA reads TGTGCCAGCAGCTCAGGGGTGAACACTGAAGCTTTCTTT.